Here is one T cell receptor beta chain with its context. This record comes from a study of blood T cell repertoires in COVID-19. Study context: COVID-19 samples collected from the United States, Italy and Spain covered acute and convalescent phases.

The CDR3 runs 17 residues. The germline V gene has CDR1 ENHRY and CDR2 SYGVKD. With 0 bases removed from V and 4 bases from J, the gap between germline ends came to 18 bases. This table comes from immunoSEQ multiplex PCR, and its TCRdb copy is limited to in-frame clones, with some not included. The sample contains 200,000 to 300,000 clones, about four fifths of which appear only once. The source material was peripheral blood. The TCR sequence derives from a young woman with acute or convalescent COVID-19. V usage is TRBV10-3 and J usage is TRBJ1-2, with a weak D call TRBD1 (6 bases). The CDR3 DNA is TGTGCCATCAGTGAGTCCCTAACAGGGATAGGGCTCTATGGCTACACCTTC. Its translation: CAISESLTGIGLYGYTF.